This is a list of T cell receptor beta chains from one sample in a study of cytomegalovirus exposure and HLA in healthy donors. Using immunoSEQ multiplex PCR, the repertoire was profiled, and TCRdb retains in-frame clones only, with some absent. The table has more than 100,000 clones, approximately 8.9% seen once. Sequencing used PBMCs. Receptors were obtained from a woman aged 40 to 49 in good health and CMV-seropositive. Each CDR3 is given with its conserved first and last residue. D genes are given only for firm matches. Some rows have no size entry. The others give once, few or many, or a class for an expanded clone.

V: TRBV6-5
D: .
J: TRBJ2-5
size: .
DNA: TGTGCCAGCACCGAAGACATCCGGGAGACCCAGTACTTC
CDR3: CASTEDIRETQYF

V: TRBV30
D: TRBD1
J: TRBJ1-5
size: once
DNA: TGTGCCTGGAGTGTAACAGGGGACAGATATCAGCACCAGCATTTT
CDR3: CAWSVTGDRYQHQHF

V: TRBV21-1
D: .
J: TRBJ1-2
size: .
DNA: TGTGCCAGCAGCAAAGACAGCAATACTCCCGTAATCTATGGCTACACCTTC
CDR3: CASSKDSNTPVIYGYTF

V: TRBV6-5
D: TRBD2
J: TRBJ2-2
size: .
DNA: TGTGCCAGCAGTTCCCTCGGGGGCGGGGGGCCGGGGGAGCTGTTTTTT
CDR3: CASSSLGGGGPGELFF

V: TRBV6-1
D: TRBD2
J: TRBJ2-2
size: .
DNA: TGTGCCAGCAGTGGGACTAGCTTTGACACCGGGGAGCTGTTTTTT
CDR3: CASSGTSFDTGELFF

V: TRBV5-4
D: .
J: TRBJ2-5
size: .
DNA: TGTGCCAGCAGCGTGGCTCAAGAGACCCAGTACTTC
CDR3: CASSVAQETQYF

V: TRBV4-1
D: .
J: TRBJ2-2
size: .
DNA: TGCGCCAGCAGCCAAGCCCTCCCCGTGAACACCGGGGAGCTGTTTTTT
CDR3: CASSQALPVNTGELFF

V: TRBV6-1
D: TRBD1
J: TRBJ2-1
size: many
DNA: TGTGCCAGCAGTGATGGGACAGGTTGGCTATTCAATGAGCAGTTCTTC
CDR3: CASSDGTGWLFNEQFF

V: TRBV7-2
D: TRBD2
J: TRBJ2-1
size: .
DNA: TGTGCCAGCTGCTTAGCGGGGGCCATCTACAATGAGCAGTTCTTC
CDR3: CASCLAGAIYNEQFF

V: TRBV5-1
D: .
J: TRBJ2-3
size: .
DNA: TGCGCCAGCAGCTTTCTAGCGGATACGCAGTATTTT
CDR3: CASSFLADTQYF

V: TRBV6-6
D: TRBD1
J: TRBJ1-1
size: .
DNA: TGTGCCAGCAGTACGACAGGGTTAGGGGACACTGAAGCTTTCTTT
CDR3: CASSTTGLGDTEAFF

V: TRBV19
D: TRBD1
J: TRBJ1-1
size: .
DNA: TGTGCCAGTAGTTCACTACAGGGGTTGAACACTGAAGCTTTCTTT
CDR3: CASSSLQGLNTEAFF

V: TRBV7-2
D: .
J: TRBJ2-5
size: .
DNA: TGTGCCAGCAGCTTAGCTCCAGGCTCCCAAGAGACCCAGTACTTC
CDR3: CASSLAPGSQETQYF

V: TRBV10-3
D: TRBD2
J: TRBJ2-1
size: once
DNA: TGTGCCATCAGTGGGACTAGCGGGGGGTACTCCTACAATGAGCAGTTCTTC
CDR3: CAISGTSGGYSYNEQFF

V: TRBV10-1
D: TRBD1
J: TRBJ2-7
size: few
DNA: TGCGCCAGCAGTGATGTACACAGGGGGGTTTCCTACGAGCAGTACTTC
CDR3: CASSDVHRGVSYEQYF

V: TRBV14
D: .
J: TRBJ1-6
size: few
DNA: TGTGCCAGCACTGGACAAACAACTTCACCCCTCCACTTT
CDR3: CASTGQTTSPLHF

V: TRBV5-1
D: TRBD2
J: TRBJ2-5
size: .
DNA: TGCGCCAGCAGTATGGGGCGTAGCGGGGGACTATCGGAGACCCAGTACTTC
CDR3: CASSMGRSGGLSETQYF

V: TRBV18
D: TRBD1
J: TRBJ1-2
size: few
DNA: TGTGCCAGCTCACCGACAGGGGCGGTGAACTATGGCTACACCTTC
CDR3: CASSPTGAVNYGYTF

V: TRBV18
D: TRBD1
J: TRBJ2-7
size: .
DNA: TGTGCCAGCTCCCCGAGTCAAGGGACAGATTACGAGCAGTACTTC
CDR3: CASSPSQGTDYEQYF

V: TRBV29-1
D: .
J: TRBJ1-2
size: .
DNA: TGCAGCGTTGAGAGGGCCCGTGGTGGCTACACCTTC
CDR3: CSVERARGGYTF

V: TRBV4-1
D: .
J: TRBJ2-1
size: few
DNA: TGCGCCAGCAGCCAAGCGGAGGGCGATGAGCAGTTCTTC
CDR3: CASSQAEGDEQFF

V: TRBV6-1
D: .
J: TRBJ2-7
size: .
DNA: TGTGCCAGCAGTGAGGGACTGCTTTACGAGCAGTACTTC
CDR3: CASSEGLLYEQYF

V: TRBV10-3
D: TRBD1
J: TRBJ1-3
size: few
DNA: TGTGCCATCAGGACAGGGGAAGGAAACACCATATATTTT
CDR3: CAIRTGEGNTIYF

V: TRBV6-5
D: TRBD1
J: TRBJ1-2
size: .
DNA: TGTGCCAGCAGCAAAGACAGGGGTCCCTATGGCTACACCTTC
CDR3: CASSKDRGPYGYTF

V: TRBV6-1
D: TRBD1
J: TRBJ2-7
size: few
DNA: TGTGCCAGCAGGGGGACAGTAAAGTCCTACGAGCAGTACTTC
CDR3: CASRGTVKSYEQYF

V: TRBV5-1
D: .
J: TRBJ1-1
size: few
DNA: TGCGCCAGCAGCTCACAGGGAGAGACTGAAGCTTTCTTT
CDR3: CASSSQGETEAFF

V: TRBV4-1
D: .
J: TRBJ1-6
size: .
DNA: TGCGCCAGCAGCCAAGAGCCGGGTACCACCTTCCACTTT
CDR3: CASSQEPGTTFHF

V: TRBV7-9
D: .
J: TRBJ2-1
size: .
DNA: TGTGCCAGCAGCTTGTCAGGAATCAATGAGCAGTTCTTC
CDR3: CASSLSGINEQFF